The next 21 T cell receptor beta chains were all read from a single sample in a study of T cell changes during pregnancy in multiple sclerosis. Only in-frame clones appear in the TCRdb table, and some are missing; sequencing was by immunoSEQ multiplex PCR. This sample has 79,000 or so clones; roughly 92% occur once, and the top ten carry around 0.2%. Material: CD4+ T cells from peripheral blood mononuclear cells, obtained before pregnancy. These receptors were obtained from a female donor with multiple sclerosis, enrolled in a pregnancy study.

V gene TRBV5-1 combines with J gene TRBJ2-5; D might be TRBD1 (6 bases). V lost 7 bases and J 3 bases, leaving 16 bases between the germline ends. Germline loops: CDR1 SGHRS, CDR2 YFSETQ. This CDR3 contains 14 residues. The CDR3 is CASWQGLLKETQYF. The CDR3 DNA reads TGCGCCAGCTGGCAGGGGCTACTGAAAGAGACCCAGTACTTC. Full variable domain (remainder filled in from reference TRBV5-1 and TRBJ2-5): KAGVTQTPRYLIKTRGQQVTLSCSPISGHRSVSWYQQTPGQGLQFLFEYFSETQRNKGNFPGRFSGRQFSNSRSEMNVSTLELGDSALYLCASWQGLLKETQYFGPGTRLLVL.

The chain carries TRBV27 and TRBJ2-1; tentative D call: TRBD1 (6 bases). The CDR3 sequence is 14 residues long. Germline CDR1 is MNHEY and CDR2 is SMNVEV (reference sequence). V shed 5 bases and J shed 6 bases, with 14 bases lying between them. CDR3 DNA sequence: TGTGCCAGCAGTCTCTTTACAGGGATCAATGAGCAGTTCTTC. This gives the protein CASSLFTGINEQFF.

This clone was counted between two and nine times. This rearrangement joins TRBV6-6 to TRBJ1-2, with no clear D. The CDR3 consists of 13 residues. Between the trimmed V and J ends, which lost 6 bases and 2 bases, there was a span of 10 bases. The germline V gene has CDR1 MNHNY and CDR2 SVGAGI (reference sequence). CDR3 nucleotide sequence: TGTGCCAGCAGCCCCCCCTCCAACTATGGCTACACCTTC. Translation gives CASSPPSNYGYTF.

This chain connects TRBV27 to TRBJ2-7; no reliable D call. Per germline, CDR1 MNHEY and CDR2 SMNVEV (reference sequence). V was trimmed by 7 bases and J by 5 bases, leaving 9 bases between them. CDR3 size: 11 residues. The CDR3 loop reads CASTPNHEQYF. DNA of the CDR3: TGTGCCAGCACCCCTAACCACGAGCAGTACTTC.

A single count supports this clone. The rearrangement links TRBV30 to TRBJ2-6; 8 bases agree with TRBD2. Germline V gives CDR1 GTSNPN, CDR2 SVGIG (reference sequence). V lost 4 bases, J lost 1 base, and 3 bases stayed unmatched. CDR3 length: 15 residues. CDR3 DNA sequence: TGTGCCTGGAACGCGGGAGGTTCTGGGGCCAACGTCCTGACTTTC. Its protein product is CAWNAGGSGANVLTF.

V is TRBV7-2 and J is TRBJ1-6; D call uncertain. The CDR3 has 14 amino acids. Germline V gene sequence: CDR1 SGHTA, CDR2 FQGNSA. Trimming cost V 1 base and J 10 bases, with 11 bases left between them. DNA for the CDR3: TGTGCCAGCAGCTTAGAGAGACTATTGTCACCCCTCCACTTT. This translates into CASSLERLLSPLHF.

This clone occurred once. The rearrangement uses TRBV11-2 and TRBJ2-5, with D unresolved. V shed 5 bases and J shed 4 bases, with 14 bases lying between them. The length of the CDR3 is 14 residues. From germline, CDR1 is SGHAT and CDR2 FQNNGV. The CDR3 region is CASSPPAAPETQYF. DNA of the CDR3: TGTGCCAGCAGCCCCCCGGCGGCGCCAGAGACCCAGTACTTC.

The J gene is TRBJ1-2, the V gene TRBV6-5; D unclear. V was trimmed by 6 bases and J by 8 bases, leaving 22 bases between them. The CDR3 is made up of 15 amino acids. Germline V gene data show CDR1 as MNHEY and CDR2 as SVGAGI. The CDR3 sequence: CASRRRIPFGKGYTF. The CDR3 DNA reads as TGTGCCAGCAGACGAAGGATCCCCTTCGGGAAGGGCTACACCTTC.

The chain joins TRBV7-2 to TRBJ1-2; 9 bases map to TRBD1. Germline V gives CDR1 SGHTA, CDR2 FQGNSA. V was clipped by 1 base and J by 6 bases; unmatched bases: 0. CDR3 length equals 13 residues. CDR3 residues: CASSLGQGDGYTF. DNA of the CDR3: TGTGCCAGCAGCTTAGGACAGGGGGATGGCTACACCTTC.

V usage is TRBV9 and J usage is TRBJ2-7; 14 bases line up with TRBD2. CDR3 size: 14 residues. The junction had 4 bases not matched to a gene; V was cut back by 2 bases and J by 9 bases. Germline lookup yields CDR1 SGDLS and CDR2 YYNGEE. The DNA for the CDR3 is TGTGCCAGCAGCGTTGGGACTAGCGGGAGTGTGCAGTACTTC. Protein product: CASSVGTSGSVQYF.

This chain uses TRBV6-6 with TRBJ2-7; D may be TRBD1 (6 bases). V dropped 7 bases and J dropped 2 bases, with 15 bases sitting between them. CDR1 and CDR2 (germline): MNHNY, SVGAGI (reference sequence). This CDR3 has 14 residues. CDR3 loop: CASTQVRGTYEQYF. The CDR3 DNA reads TGTGCCAGCACCCAGGTCAGGGGAACCTACGAGCAGTACTTC.

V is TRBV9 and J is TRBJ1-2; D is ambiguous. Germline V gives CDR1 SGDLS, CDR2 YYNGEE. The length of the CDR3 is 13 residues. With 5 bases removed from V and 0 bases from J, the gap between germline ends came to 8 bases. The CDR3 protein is CASRAPSNYGYTF. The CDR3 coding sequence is TGTGCCAGCAGGGCCCCTTCTAACTATGGCTACACCTTC.

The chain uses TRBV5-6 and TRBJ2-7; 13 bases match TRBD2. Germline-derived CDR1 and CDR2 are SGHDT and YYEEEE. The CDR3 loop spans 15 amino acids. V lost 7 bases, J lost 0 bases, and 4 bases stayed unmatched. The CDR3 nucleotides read TGTGCCAGCTTGGGACTAGCGGGGAACTCCTACGAGCAGTACTTC. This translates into CASLGLAGNSYEQYF.

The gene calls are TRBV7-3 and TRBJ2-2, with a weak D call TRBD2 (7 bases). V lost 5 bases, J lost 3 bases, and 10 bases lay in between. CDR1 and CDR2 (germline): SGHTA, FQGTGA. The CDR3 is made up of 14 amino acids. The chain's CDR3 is CASSRGGDTGELFF. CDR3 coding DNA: TGTGCCAGCAGCCGAGGGGGGGACACCGGGGAGCTGTTTTTT.

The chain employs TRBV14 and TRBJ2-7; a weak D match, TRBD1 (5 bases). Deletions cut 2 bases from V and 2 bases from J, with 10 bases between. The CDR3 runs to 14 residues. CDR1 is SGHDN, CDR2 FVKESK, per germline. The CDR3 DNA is TGTGCCAGCAGCCAATTAGACAGTCCCTACGAGCAGTACTTC. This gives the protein CASSQLDSPYEQYF.

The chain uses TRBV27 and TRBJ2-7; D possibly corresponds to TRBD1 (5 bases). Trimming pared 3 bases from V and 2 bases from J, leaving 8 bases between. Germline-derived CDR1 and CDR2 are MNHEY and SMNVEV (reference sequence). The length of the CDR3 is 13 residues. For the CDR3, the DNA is TGTGCCAGCAGTTTGGTGGGGCCCTACGAGCAGTACTTC. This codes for CASSLVGPYEQYF.

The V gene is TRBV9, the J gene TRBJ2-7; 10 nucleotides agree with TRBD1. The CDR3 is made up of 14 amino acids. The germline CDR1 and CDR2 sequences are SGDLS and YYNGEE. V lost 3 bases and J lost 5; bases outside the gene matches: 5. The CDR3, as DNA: TGTGCCAGCAGCGCTCGGACAGGGGGGGACGAGCAGTACTTC. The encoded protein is CASSARTGGDEQYF.

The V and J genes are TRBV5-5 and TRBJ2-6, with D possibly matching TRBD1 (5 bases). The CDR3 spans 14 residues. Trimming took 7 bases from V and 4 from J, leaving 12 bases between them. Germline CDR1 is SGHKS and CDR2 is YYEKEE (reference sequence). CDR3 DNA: TGTGCCAGCGGGTCTGGGGCGGGGGCCAACGTCCTGACTTTC. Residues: CASGSGAGANVLTF.

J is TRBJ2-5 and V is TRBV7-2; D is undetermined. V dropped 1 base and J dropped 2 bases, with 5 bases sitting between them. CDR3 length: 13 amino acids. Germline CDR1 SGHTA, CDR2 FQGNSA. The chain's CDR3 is CASSLDPQETQYF. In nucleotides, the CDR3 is TGTGCCAGCAGCTTAGATCCGCAAGAGACCCAGTACTTC.

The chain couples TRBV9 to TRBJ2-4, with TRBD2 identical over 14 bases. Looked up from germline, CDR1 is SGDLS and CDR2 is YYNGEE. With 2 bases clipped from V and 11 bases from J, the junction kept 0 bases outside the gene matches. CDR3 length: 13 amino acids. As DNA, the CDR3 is TGTGCCAGCAGCGTGACTAGCGGGGGGGTTCAGTACTTC. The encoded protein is CASSVTSGGVQYF.

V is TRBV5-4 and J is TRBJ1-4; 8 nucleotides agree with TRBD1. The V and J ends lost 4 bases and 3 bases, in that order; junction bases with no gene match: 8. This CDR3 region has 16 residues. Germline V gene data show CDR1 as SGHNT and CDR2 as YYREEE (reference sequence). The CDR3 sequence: CASSSGQGGSNEKLFF. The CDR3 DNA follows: TGTGCCAGCAGCAGCGGACAGGGAGGGTCTAATGAAAAACTGTTTTTT.